This T cell receptor (beta chain) appears in the sequencing data of a study of cytomegalovirus exposure and HLA in healthy donors. Study-wide background: A previous analysis identified 95 million to 130 million unique TCR beta sequences derived from around 180 million T cells.

The study, taken as a whole, reports: Through in vitro validation, a few CMV-associated chains were shown to be specific for CMV antigens. It was 164 TCR beta chains that were listed as cytomegalovirus-associated.

Of note for this clone: Its target is unknown.

CDR1 LNHNV and CDR2 YYDKDF come from the germline V gene (reference sequence). This CDR3 is 16 amino acids long. Trimming removed 0 bases at V and 6 bases at J, with 14 bases between. PCR amplification relied on 60 Vbeta primers (plus 13 Jbeta primers). Data came from immunoSEQ multiplex PCR; TCRdb stores just in-frame clones and leaves some out. In the table there are some 180,000 clones, more than 65% of which are singletons. The sequence derives from a girl aged 2 to 10 in good health and CMV-seropositive. This rearrangement joins TRBV15 to TRBJ2-2, with D hard to call. The material sequenced was PBMCs. This chain's CDR3 is CATSRDHTIPSGELFF. The CDR3 nucleotides read TGTGCCACCAGCAGAGACCACACCATCCCATCCGGGGAGCTGTTTTTT.